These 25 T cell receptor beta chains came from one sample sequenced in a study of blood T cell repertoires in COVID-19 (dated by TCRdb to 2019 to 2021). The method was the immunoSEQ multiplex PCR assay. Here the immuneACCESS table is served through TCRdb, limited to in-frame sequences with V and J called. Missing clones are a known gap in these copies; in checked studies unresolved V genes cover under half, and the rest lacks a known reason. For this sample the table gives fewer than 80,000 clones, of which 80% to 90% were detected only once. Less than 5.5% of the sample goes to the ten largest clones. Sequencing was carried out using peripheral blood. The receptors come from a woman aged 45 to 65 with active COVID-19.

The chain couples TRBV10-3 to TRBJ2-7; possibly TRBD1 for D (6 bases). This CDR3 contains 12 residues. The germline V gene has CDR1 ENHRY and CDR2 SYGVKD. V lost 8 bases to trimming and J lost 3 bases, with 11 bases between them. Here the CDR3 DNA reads TGTGCCATCTCCTGGACAGTCTACGAGCAGTACTTC. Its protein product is CAISWTVYEQYF.

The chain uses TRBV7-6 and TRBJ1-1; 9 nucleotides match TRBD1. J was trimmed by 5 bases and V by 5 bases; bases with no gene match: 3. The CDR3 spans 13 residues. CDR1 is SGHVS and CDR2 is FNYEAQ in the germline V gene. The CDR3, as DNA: TGTGCCAGCAGCCCGGGGACAGGGACTGAAGCTTTCTTT. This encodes CASSPGTGTEAFF.

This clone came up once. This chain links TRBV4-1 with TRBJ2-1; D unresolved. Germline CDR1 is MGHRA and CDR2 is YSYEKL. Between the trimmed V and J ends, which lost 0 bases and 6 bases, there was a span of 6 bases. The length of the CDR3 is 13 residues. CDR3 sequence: CASSQEEANEQFF. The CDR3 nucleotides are TGCGCCAGCAGCCAAGAAGAAGCCAATGAGCAGTTCTTC.

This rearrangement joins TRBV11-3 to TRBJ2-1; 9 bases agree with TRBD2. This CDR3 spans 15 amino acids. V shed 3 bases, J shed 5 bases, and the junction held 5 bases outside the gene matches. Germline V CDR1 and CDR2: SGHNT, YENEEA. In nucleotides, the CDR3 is TGTGCCAGCAGCTTTAGCGGGAGCGGCCACAATGAGCAGTTCTTC. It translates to CASSFSGSGHNEQFF.

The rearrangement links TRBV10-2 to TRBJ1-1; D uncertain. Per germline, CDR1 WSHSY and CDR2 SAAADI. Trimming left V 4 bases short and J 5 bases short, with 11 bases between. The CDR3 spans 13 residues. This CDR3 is CASSGQPRTEAFF. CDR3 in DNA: TGCGCCAGCAGTGGGCAGCCGAGGACTGAAGCTTTCTTT.

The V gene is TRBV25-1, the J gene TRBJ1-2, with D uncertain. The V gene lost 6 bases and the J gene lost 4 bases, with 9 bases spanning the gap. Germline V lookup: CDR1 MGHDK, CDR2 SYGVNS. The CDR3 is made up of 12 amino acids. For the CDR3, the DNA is TGTGCCAGCAGCGAGCTCGGCTATGGCTACACCTTC. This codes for CASSELGYGYTF.

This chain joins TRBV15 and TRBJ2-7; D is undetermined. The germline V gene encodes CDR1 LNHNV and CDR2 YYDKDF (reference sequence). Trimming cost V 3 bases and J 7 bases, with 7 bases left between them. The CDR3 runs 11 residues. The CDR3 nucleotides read TGTGCCACCAGCAGGGGCGCAGAGCAGTACTTC. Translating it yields CATSRGAEQYF.

The CDR3 region is CASKTGQNTGELFF. Written as DNA, the CDR3 is TGCGCCAGCAAGACAGGGCAGAACACCGGGGAGCTGTTTTTT. This chain connects TRBV5-1 to TRBJ2-2; 7 bases map to TRBD1. The CDR3 length is 14 residues. CDR1 and CDR2 from the germline V gene are SGHRS and YFSETQ. V trimming: 6 bases; J trimming: 1 base; junction bases outside the gene matches: 3.

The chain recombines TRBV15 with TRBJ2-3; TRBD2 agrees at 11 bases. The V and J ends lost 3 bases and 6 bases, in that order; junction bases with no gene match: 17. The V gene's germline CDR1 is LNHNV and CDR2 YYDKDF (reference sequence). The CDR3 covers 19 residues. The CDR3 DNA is TGTGCCACCAGCAGGGAACTAGCGGGAGATTTATTCCAGAGTGATACGCAGTATTTT. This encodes CATSRELAGDLFQSDTQYF.

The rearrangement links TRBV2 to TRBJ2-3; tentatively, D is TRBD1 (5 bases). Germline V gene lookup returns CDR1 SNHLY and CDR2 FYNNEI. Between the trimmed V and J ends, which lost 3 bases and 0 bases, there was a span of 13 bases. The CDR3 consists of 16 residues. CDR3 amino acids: CASSEARALSTDTQYF. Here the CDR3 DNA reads TGTGCCAGCAGTGAGGCCAGGGCCCTAAGCACAGATACGCAGTATTTT.

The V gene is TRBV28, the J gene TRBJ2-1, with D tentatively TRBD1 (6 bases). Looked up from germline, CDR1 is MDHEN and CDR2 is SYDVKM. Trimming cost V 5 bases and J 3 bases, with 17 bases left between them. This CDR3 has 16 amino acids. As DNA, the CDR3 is TGTGCCAGCAGTCGCCTGACAGGTGACCTCTACAATGAGCAGTTCTTC. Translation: CASSRLTGDLYNEQFF.

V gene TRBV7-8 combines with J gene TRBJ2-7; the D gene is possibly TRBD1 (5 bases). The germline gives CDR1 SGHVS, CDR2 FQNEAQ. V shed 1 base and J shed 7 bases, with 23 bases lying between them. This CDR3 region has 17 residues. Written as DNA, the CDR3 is TGTGCCAGCAGCTTAGGAGTCTGGGAAAAGTCAAACAGGGAGCAGTACTTC. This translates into CASSLGVWEKSNREQYF.

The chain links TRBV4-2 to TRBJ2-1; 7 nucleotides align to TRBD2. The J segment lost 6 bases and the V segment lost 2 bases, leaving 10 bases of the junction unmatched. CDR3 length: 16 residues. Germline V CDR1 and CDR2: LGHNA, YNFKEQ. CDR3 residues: CASSQSGLDRTNEQFF. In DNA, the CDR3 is TGTGCCAGCAGCCAATCCGGACTAGACCGCACCAATGAGCAGTTCTTC.

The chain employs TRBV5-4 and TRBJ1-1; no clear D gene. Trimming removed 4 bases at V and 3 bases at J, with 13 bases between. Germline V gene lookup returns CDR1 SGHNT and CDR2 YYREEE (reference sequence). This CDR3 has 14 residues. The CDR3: CASSPDVGDTEAFF. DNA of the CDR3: TGTGCCAGCAGCCCGGACGTGGGAGACACTGAAGCTTTCTTT. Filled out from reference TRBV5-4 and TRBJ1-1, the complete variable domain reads ETGVTQSPTHLIKTRGQQVTLRCSSQSGHNTVSWYQQALGQGPQFIFQYYREEENGRGNFPPRFSGLQFPNYSSELNVNALELDDSALYLCASSPDVGDTEAFFGQGTRLTVV.

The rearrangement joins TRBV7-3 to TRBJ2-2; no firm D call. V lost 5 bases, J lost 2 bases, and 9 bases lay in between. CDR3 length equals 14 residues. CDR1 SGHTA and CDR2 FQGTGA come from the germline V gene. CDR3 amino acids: CASSIGPNTGELFF. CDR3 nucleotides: TGTGCCAGCAGCATTGGGCCAAACACCGGGGAGCTGTTTTTT. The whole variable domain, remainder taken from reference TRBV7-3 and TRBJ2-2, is GAGVSQTPSNKVTEKGKYVELRCDPISGHTALYWYRQSLGQGPEFLIYFQGTGAADDSGLPNDRFFAVRPEGSVSTLKIQRTERGDSAVYLCASSIGPNTGELFFGEGSRLTVL.

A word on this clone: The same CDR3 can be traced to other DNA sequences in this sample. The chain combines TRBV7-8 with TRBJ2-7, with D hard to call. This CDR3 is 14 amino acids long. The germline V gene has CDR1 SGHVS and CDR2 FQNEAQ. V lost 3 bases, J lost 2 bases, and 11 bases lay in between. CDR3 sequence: CASSFGSTPYEQYF. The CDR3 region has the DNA TGTGCCAGCAGCTTCGGATCGACTCCCTACGAGCAGTACTTC.

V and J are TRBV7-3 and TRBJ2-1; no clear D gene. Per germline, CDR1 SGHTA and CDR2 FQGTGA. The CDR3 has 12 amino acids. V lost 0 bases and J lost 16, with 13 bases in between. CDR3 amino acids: CASSLTGGPPFF. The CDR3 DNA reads TGTGCCAGCAGCTTAACAGGCGGTCCCCCTTTCTTC.

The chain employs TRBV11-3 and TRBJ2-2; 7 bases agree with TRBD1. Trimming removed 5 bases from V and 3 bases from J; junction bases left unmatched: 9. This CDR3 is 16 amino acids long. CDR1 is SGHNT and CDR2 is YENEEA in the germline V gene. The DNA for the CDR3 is TGTGCCAGCAGCACCCGACAGGGAAGGGACACCGGGGAGCTGTTTTTT. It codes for CASSTRQGRDTGELFF.

The CDR3 nucleotides are TGTGCCTGGAGTACCAGACAGGGGAAAACCTACGAGCAGTACTTC. This encodes CAWSTRQGKTYEQYF. V gene TRBV30 combines with J gene TRBJ2-7; TRBD1 matches 8 bases. There are 15 residues in the CDR3. V trimming: 2 bases; J trimming: 2 bases; junction bases outside the gene matches: 8. CDR1 GTSNPN and CDR2 SVGIG come from the germline V gene (reference sequence).

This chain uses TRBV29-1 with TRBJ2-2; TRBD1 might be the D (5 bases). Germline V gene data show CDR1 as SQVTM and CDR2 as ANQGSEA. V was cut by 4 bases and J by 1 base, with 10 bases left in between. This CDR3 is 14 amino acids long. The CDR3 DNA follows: TGCAGCGTTGTAAAACAGGAGAACACCGGGGAGCTGTTTTTT. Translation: CSVVKQENTGELFF.

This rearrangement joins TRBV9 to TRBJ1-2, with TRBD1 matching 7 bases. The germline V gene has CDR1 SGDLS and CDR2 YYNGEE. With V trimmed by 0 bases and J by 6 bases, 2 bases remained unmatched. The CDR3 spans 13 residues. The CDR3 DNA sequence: TGTGCCAGCAGCGTAGAGGGGGCTCATGGCTACACCTTC. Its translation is CASSVEGAHGYTF. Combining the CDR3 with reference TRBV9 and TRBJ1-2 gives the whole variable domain DSGVTQTPKHLITATGQRVTLRCSPRSGDLSVYWYQQSLDQGLQFLIQYYNGEERAKGNILERFSAQQFPDLHSELNLSSLELGDSALYFCASSVEGAHGYTFGSGTRLTVV.

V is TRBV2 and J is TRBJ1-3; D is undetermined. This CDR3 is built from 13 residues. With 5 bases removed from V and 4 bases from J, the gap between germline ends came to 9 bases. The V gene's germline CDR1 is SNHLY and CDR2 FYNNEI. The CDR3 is CASSPEIGNTIYF. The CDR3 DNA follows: TGTGCCAGCAGTCCCGAGATAGGAAACACCATATATTTT.

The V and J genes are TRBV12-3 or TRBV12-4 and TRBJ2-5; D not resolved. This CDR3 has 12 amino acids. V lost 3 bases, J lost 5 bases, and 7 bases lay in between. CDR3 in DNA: TGTGCCAGCAGTTTTTTCGGGGAGACCCAGTACTTC. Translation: CASSFFGETQYF.

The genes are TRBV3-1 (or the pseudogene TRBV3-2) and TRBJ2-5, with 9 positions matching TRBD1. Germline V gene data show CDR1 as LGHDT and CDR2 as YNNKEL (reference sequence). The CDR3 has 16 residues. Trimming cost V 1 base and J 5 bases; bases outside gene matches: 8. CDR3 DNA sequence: TGTGCCAGCAGCCAAGCCGGGACAGGGTTTTCTGAGACCCAGTACTTC. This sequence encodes CASSQAGTGFSETQYF.

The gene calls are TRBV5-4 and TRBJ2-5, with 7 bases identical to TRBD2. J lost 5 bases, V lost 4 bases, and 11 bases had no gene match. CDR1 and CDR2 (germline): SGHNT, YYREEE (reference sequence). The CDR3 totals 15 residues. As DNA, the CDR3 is TGTGCCAGCAGCCCTGACTGGACTAGTTTCGAGACCCAGTACTTC. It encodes CASSPDWTSFETQYF.